This TCR beta chain was sequenced for a study of Graves' ophthalmopathy and Graves' hyperthyroidism. Study results and limitations: Detected in blood as well were most expanded thyroid clonotypes with frequency above 0.001. From stable hyperthyroidism, ophthalmopathy was separated by a 13-signature model with 85% to 90% sensitivity and over 70% specificity.

Comments on this clonotype: The antigen is unknown.

New diagnoses, under 2 months' duration, and ages 18 to 65 characterized the hyperthyroidism patients. Patients were excluded if they had other autoimmune diseases or uncontrolled infections, and likewise if pregnancy or lactation applied. RNA transcripts were the source from which TCR beta CDR3 regions were amplified. Investigators did first-round RT-PCR with HTBI primers, then second-round multiplex PCR. TCRdb used MiXCR to reprocess the multiplex PCR reads, holding one entry per CDR3 protein. The table shows over a million distinct CDR3 sequences, with around a third occurring only once. The germline V gene has CDR1 SGHTA and CDR2 FQGNSA. Trimming took 5 bases from V and 9 from J; bases not matched to a gene: 15. The CDR3 contains 15 residues.

The chain employs TRBV7-2 and TRBJ2-5; 7 nucleotides line up with TRBD1. Sequenced sample: peripheral blood or thyroid tissue (not recorded which). The source is an adult man with Graves' hyperthyroidism. CDR3 coding DNA: TGTGCCAGCAGCAACCTGGGACAGCTCAATCAGCCCCAGTACTTC. Protein product: CASSNLGQLNQPQYF.